The source of this T cell receptor (beta chain) is a study of blood T cell repertoires in COVID-19. Study context: Collection of acute and convalescent COVID-19 samples took place in the United States, Italy and Spain. The cDNA or gDNA used as material had been derived from T cells, B-cell-depleted T cells, or PBMCs.

The V gene lost 1 base and the J gene lost 2 bases, with 6 bases spanning the gap. The CDR3 has 13 residues. Per the germline V gene, CDR1 is LGHDT and CDR2 is YNNKEL (reference sequence). Original handling: Amplification of reference gene primers was used by the study to estimate nucleated cell counts. This table comes from immunoSEQ multiplex PCR, and its TCRdb copy is limited to in-frame clones, with some not included. Clone size and the V and J calls come from that table; the DNA yielded D and trimming. The sample has about 97,000 clones; 90% are singletons. The chain joins TRBV3-1 (or the pseudogene TRBV3-2) to TRBJ2-7; D is uncertain. The material sequenced was peripheral blood. This TCR was sampled from a man aged 55 to 70 with acute or convalescent COVID-19. Here the CDR3 DNA reads TGTGCCAGCAGCCAAGGTGACACCTACGAGCAGTACGTC. It encodes CASSQGDTYEQYV.